These 32 T cell receptor beta chains share one sample of origin, sequenced in a study of CD8+CD57+ T cells in acquired aplastic anemia. The study profiled TCR beta VDJ and CDR3 using genomic DNA as template. TCRdb itself ran the reads through MiXCR, one entry per CDR3 protein. The sample contains 450,000 to 600,000 distinct CDR3 sequences, about a third of which appear only once. Sequencing was done on patients that had shown CD8+CD57+ cell expansion by flow cytometry. Sequenced input: sorted CD4+, CD8+, or CD8+CD57+ T cells (not recorded which) from PBMCs. These receptors all stem from a human donor with aplastic anemia.

With regard to this clonotype: This may be a read error: a much more frequent sequence differs by one nucleotide. The DNA of the CDR3 is TGTGCCAGCAGCCGGACAGGGTACCACGAGCGGTACTTC. Translated: CASSRTGYHERYF. The chain carries TRBV7-8 and TRBJ2-7, with 8 bases aligning to TRBD1. Germline CDR1 reads SGHVS; CDR2 reads FQNEAQ. The CDR3 runs to 13 residues.

As for this clonotype: A read error is possible here, since a much larger clone lies one base away. The rearrangement uses TRBV6-4 and TRBJ1-2; D is possibly TRBD1 (5 bases). Per germline, CDR1 MRHNA and CDR2 SNTAGT. The CDR3 runs to 14 residues. In DNA, the CDR3 is TGTGCCGGCAGTGTGGTCGACAGTGACTATGGCTACACCTTC. It specifies CAGSVVDSDYGYTF.

This clonotype has ten or more counts. V and J are TRBV2 and TRBJ2-2; D perhaps matches TRBD2 (5 bases). The V gene lost 6 bases and the J gene lost 3 bases, with 8 bases spanning the gap. The CDR3 is made up of 13 amino acids. CDR1 and CDR2 (germline): SNHLY, FYNNEI. CDR3 sequence (DNA): TGTGCCAGCAGCGGACTTTACACCGGGGAGCTGTTTTTT. Translation: CASSGLYTGELFF.

The sample holds many counts of this clonotype. The genes are TRBV11-2 and TRBJ1-5; 8 positions agree with TRBD1. Per germline, CDR1 SGHAT and CDR2 FQNNGV. The CDR3 loop spans 18 amino acids. V lost 5 bases, J lost 0 bases, and 12 bases stayed unmatched. CDR3 region: CASSEDRASLYSNQPQHF. In DNA form, the CDR3 reads TGTGCCAGCAGCGAGGACAGGGCGAGTCTCTATAGCAATCAGCCCCAGCATTTT.

Many counts were recorded for this clonotype. The chain joins TRBV29-1 to TRBJ2-7, with D unresolved. The CDR3 contains 13 residues. Per the germline V gene, CDR1 is SQVTM and CDR2 is ANQGSEA. V was cut by 4 bases and J by 2 bases, with 12 bases left in between. CDR3 coding DNA: TGCAGCGTTGCAAAGGGCACCACCTACGAGCAGTACTTC. Its protein product is CSVAKGTTYEQYF.

The rearrangement joins TRBV5-1 to TRBJ2-1, with 7 bases matching TRBD2. In germline, CDR1 is SGHRS, CDR2 YFSETQ. This CDR3 contains 16 residues. The junction had 13 bases not matched to a gene; V was cut back by 1 base and J by 9 bases. The CDR3 sequence: CASSLWGGTNMGEQFF. The DNA for the CDR3 is TGCGCCAGCAGCTTGTGGGGAGGGACTAACATGGGTGAGCAGTTCTTC. The variable domain in full, completed from reference TRBV5-1 and TRBJ2-1, reads KAGVTQTPRYLIKTRGQQVTLSCSPISGHRSVSWYQQTPGQGLQFLFEYFSETQRNKGNFPGRFSGRQFSNSRSEMNVSTLELGDSALYLCASSLWGGTNMGEQFFGPGTRLTVL.

The chain carries TRBV11-2 and TRBJ1-2, with 11 bases identical to TRBD1. Looked up from germline, CDR1 is SGHAT and CDR2 is FQNNGV. V lost 5 bases to trimming and J lost 6 bases; unmatched junction nucleotides: 11. The CDR3 sequence is 16 residues long. CDR3: CASSKDRGRGGDGYTF. For the CDR3, the DNA is TGTGCCAGCAGCAAGGACAGGGGGCGCGGCGGGGATGGCTACACCTTC.

This rearrangement joins TRBV5-1 to TRBJ2-1, with TRBD1 matching 11 bases. Germline values: CDR1 SGHRS, CDR2 YFSETQ. V was clipped by 5 bases and J by 8 bases; unmatched bases: 12. This CDR3 has 16 residues. CDR3 nucleotide sequence: TGCGCCAGCAGGCCTCTAGCGGCGGGACAGGGGGATGAGCAGTTCTTC. Translation: CASRPLAAGQGDEQFF.

The chain uses TRBV25-1 and TRBJ1-6, with 8 positions matching TRBD1. The CDR3 is made up of 16 amino acids. The germline CDR1 and CDR2 sequences are MGHDK and SYGVNS. The V segment lost 0 bases and the J segment 3 bases; nucleotides outside the gene matches: 1. The CDR3: CASSEYTGGYNSPLHF. Written as DNA, the CDR3 is TGTGCCAGCAGTGAATATACAGGGGGCTATAATTCACCCCTCCACTTT.

This clonotype was seen ten or more times. CDR3 sequence reads: CSADSGDTEAFF. The DNA for the CDR3 is TGCAGCGCAGACTCAGGGGACACTGAAGCTTTCTTT. This sequence joins TRBV29-1 and TRBJ1-1, with a tentative D call TRBD1 (6 bases). The germline V gene has CDR1 SQVTM and CDR2 ANQGSEA. The V end was cut by 7 bases, the J end by 3 bases, with 12 bases between. This CDR3 comprises 12 residues. Drawing the rest from reference TRBV29-1 and TRBJ1-1, the complete variable domain is SAVISQKPSRDICQRGTSLTIQCQVDSQVTMMFWYRQQPGQSLTLIATANQGSEATYESGFVIDKFPISRPNLTFSTLTVSNMSPEDSSIYLCSADSGDTEAFFGQGTRLTVV.

This clonotype was picked up a small number of times. The CDR3: CASSNWGGQNNEQFF. CDR3 coding DNA: TGTGCCAGCAGTAACTGGGGGGGACAAAACAATGAGCAGTTCTTC. The chain carries TRBV12-3 or TRBV12-4 and TRBJ2-1; D might be TRBD2 (7 bases). V gave up 5 bases and J gave up 5 bases, with 16 bases separating them. This CDR3 spans 15 amino acids.

This clonotype was observed a handful of times. The V and J genes are TRBV5-1 and TRBJ2-2; no definite D call. Germline CDR1 reads SGHRS; CDR2 reads YFSETQ. V was cut by 4 bases and J by 1 base, with 5 bases left in between. The CDR3 covers 13 residues. DNA of the CDR3: TGCGCCAGCAGCATAGAGAACACCGGGGAGCTGTTTTTT. Translating gives CASSIENTGELFF. Together with reference TRBV5-1 and TRBJ2-2, the CDR3 gives the full variable domain: KAGVTQTPRYLIKTRGQQVTLSCSPISGHRSVSWYQQTPGQGLQFLFEYFSETQRNKGNFPGRFSGRQFSNSRSEMNVSTLELGDSALYLCASSIENTGELFFGEGSRLTVL.

A note on this clonotype: A much more abundant neighbour one base away suggests this may be a read error. V is TRBV7-2 and J is TRBJ2-7; TRBD1 is a possible D gene (5 bases). The CDR3 runs 15 residues. Germline V gene sequence: CDR1 SGHTA, CDR2 FQGNSA. CDR3 nucleotide sequence: TGTGCCCGCAGCTTACGGCAGGGCGACACCTACGAGCAGTACTTC. Translation: CARSLRQGDTYEQYF. Full variable domain (rest looked up from reference TRBV7-2 and TRBJ2-7): GAGVSQSPSNKVTEKGKDVELRCDPISGHTALYWYRQSLGQGLEFLIYFQGNSAPDKSGLPSDRFSAERTGGSVSTLTIQRTQQEDSAVYLCARSLRQGDTYEQYFGPGTRLTVT.

This clonotype turned up a few times. J is TRBJ1-5 and V is TRBV11-1, with 9 bases fitting TRBD1. Germline lookup yields CDR1 SGHAT and CDR2 FQDESV (reference sequence). The CDR3 consists of 22 residues. Germline trimming cut 0 bases from V and 1 base from J; bases unmatched to any gene: 19. The CDR3 DNA is TGTGCCAGCAGCTTAGCTAGGGTAGAGGCTCACAGGGGGCGAAACAGCAATCAGCCCCAGCATTTT. It codes for CASSLARVEAHRGRNSNQPQHF.

This sequence joins TRBV7-2 and TRBJ1-1, with D maybe TRBD1 (5 bases). V shed 2 bases and J shed 2 bases, with 12 bases lying between them. The CDR3 length is 15 residues. Germline values: CDR1 SGHTA, CDR2 FQGNSA. The CDR3 nucleotides read TGTGCCAGCAGCTTATACGGCGACAGAAACACTGAAGCTTTCTTT. Protein product: CASSLYGDRNTEAFF.

There are a few counts of this clonotype. This rearrangement joins TRBV20-1 to TRBJ2-7, with 7 bases aligning to TRBD1. Trimming at V came to 5 bases and at J to 1 base, leaving 5 bases not matched to a gene. Germline V gene sequence: CDR1 DFQATT, CDR2 SNEGSKA (reference sequence). This CDR3 comprises 13 residues. The CDR3 protein is CSAPGQQSYEQYF. As DNA, the CDR3 is TGCAGTGCTCCGGGACAGCAATCCTACGAGCAGTACTTC.

This clonotype was recorded a few times. The J gene is TRBJ2-7, the V gene TRBV19, with 10 bases matching TRBD1. Germline assignment: CDR1 LNHDA and CDR2 SQIVND (reference sequence). After removal of 11 bases from V and 3 bases from J, the junction contained 13 bases not matched to a gene. The CDR3 covers 15 residues. The CDR3 protein is CAWTTAGTGDYEQYF. The CDR3 nucleotides are TGTGCCTGGACGACTGCGGGGACAGGGGACTACGAGCAGTACTTC.

This clonotype was seen a few times. This may arise from a read error, as a much more abundant clone is one base away. The chain uses TRBV10-3 and TRBJ1-3, with no clear D. CDR3 length: 12 residues. Germline CDR1 reads ENHRY; CDR2 reads SYGVKD. The DNA of the CDR3 is TGTGCCATCAAAGGTTCTGGAGACACCATATATTTT. Residues: CAIKGSGDTIYF.

The chain's CDR3 is CASSEPPGHSYEQYF. CDR3 sequence (DNA): TGTGCCAGCAGTGAACCCCCGGGGCATTCCTACGAGCAGTACTTC. This chain connects TRBV2 to TRBJ2-7; D may correspond to TRBD1 or TRBD2 (5 bases each). The V end was cut by 2 bases, the J end by 1 base, with 12 bases between. CDR3 length: 15 amino acids. The germline V gene encodes CDR1 SNHLY and CDR2 FYNNEI.

There are many counts of this clonotype. V and J are TRBV12-3 or TRBV12-4 and TRBJ1-6; D is unresolved. V gave up 1 base and J gave up 3 bases, with 4 bases separating them. The CDR3 contains 14 residues. Written as DNA, the CDR3 is TGTGCCAGCAGTTTAGGGAACTATAATTCACCCCTCCACTTT. It translates to CASSLGNYNSPLHF.

This clonotype was seen repeatedly, ten times or more. The CDR3 nucleotides are TGTGCCAGTAGTTCCGACGGGGGGCAGCCCCAGCATTTT. It is translated as CASSSDGGQPQHF. The chain recombines TRBV19 with TRBJ1-5, with a tentative D call TRBD1 (5 bases). V lost 5 bases and J 7 bases, leaving 12 bases between the germline ends. The V gene's germline CDR1 is LNHDA and CDR2 SQIVND (reference sequence). This CDR3 comprises 13 residues.

This clonotype has just a few counts. A read error may be the cause here, since a much bigger clone is one base away. The J gene is TRBJ2-3, the V gene TRBV2; D tentatively reads TRBD1 or TRBD2 (5 bases each). CDR3 length: 14 residues. The germline V gene encodes CDR1 SNHLY and CDR2 FYNNEI. With 3 bases removed from V and 4 bases from J, the gap between germline ends came to 11 bases. CDR3 in amino acids: CASSEFRGPDTQYF. As DNA, the CDR3 is TGTGCCAGCAGTGAGTTTCGGGGCCCAGATACGCAGTATTTT.

This clonotype was counted a few times. Relative to the germline gene, one junction end is altered; a read error may explain this. The chain couples TRBV5-1 to TRBJ2-1; a weak D match, TRBD1 (6 bases). CDR1 is SGHRS, CDR2 YFSETQ, per germline. The CDR3 has 14 residues. DNA of the CDR3: TGCGCCAGCAGCAAGGGGGTCCTTGGCGATGAGCAGCTCTTC. Protein product: CASSKGVLGDEQLF.

A remark on this clonotype: A much more abundant neighbour one base away suggests this may be a read error. As the CDR3 is not closed by the conserved phenylalanine or tryptophan, this likely results from a read error. The rearrangement uses TRBV29-1 and TRBJ2-2, with unresolved D. CDR1 is SQVTM and CDR2 is ANQGSEA in the germline V gene. This CDR3 is 13 amino acids long. V lost 3 bases, J lost 4 bases, and 9 bases lay in between. The CDR3, as DNA: TGCAGCGTTGATTTGGCGGCCACCGGGGAGCTGTTTTCT. This encodes CSVDLAATGELFS.

This clonotype was detected a few times. V gene TRBV7-8 combines with J gene TRBJ2-5, with D possibly being TRBD1 (7 bases). Germline CDR1 is SGHVS and CDR2 is FQNEAQ. CDR3 length: 15 residues. Trimming cost V 5 bases and J 2 bases, with 15 bases left between them. The CDR3 region has the DNA TGTGCCAGCAGCCCGGACAGGAGGGGACAAGAGACCCAGTACTTC. Protein product: CASSPDRRGQETQYF.

The J gene is TRBJ2-3, the V gene TRBV29-1; TRBD2 aligns across 13 bases. The CDR3 is 14 residues long. The germline CDR1 and CDR2 sequences are SQVTM and ANQGSEA. Trimming removed 7 bases from V and 4 bases from J; junction bases left unmatched: 5. The CDR3 DNA sequence: TGCAGCGCCCGACTAGCGGGAGGCCCAGATACGCAGTATTTT. Its translation is CSARLAGGPDTQYF.

This chain joins TRBV15 and TRBJ2-5, with 13 bases lining up with TRBD2. Germline CDR1 and CDR2: LNHNV and YYDKDF (reference sequence). This CDR3 is built from 16 residues. The J segment lost 3 bases and the V segment lost 1 base, leaving 2 bases of the junction unmatched. As DNA, the CDR3 is TGTGCCACCAGCAGAGGGGGACTAGCGGGGAAAGAGACCCAGTACTTC. Its protein is CATSRGGLAGKETQYF.

The rearrangement uses TRBV6-1 and TRBJ1-1; 7 nucleotides line up with TRBD1. The CDR3 extends over 14 amino acids. Germline-derived CDR1 and CDR2 are MNHNS and SASEGT. V was clipped by 6 bases and J by 0 bases; unmatched bases: 4. The DNA of the CDR3 is TGTGCCAGCAGCGATGGACAGGTGAACACTGAAGCTTTCTTT. This codes for CASSDGQVNTEAFF.

Details on this clonotype: This may be a read error, as it is one base from a much larger clone. The gene calls are TRBV20-1 and TRBJ2-5; the D is unclear. This CDR3 has 14 residues. Germline CDR1 is DFQATT and CDR2 is SNEGSKA (reference sequence). V was pared by 8 bases and J by 2 bases, with 18 bases between. The CDR3 DNA follows: TGCAGTACTGACCGACTTGGGGTTCAAGAGACCCAGTACTTC. Translating gives CSTDRLGVQETQYF.

At least ten counts were recorded for this clonotype. The V gene is TRBV19, the J gene TRBJ2-7; TRBD2 matches 11 bases. With V trimmed by 10 bases and J by 1 base, 3 bases remained unmatched. CDR1 and CDR2 from the germline V gene are LNHDA and SQIVND (reference sequence). The CDR3 totals 13 residues. CDR3 amino acids: CATGTSGSYEQYF. CDR3 bases: TGTGCCACGGGGACTAGCGGATCCTACGAGCAGTACTTC.

This clonotype was counted at least ten times. The chain is built from TRBV24-1 and TRBJ1-1; a weak D match, TRBD1 (5 bases). From germline, CDR1 is KGHDR and CDR2 SFDVKD. V lost 3 bases, J lost 4 bases, and 8 bases lay in between. The length of the CDR3 is 13 residues. CDR3 DNA sequence: TGTGCCACCAGTGATCTTGACAGCACTGAAGCTTTCTTT. The encoded protein is CATSDLDSTEAFF.

In regard to this clonotype: This may be a read error: a much more frequent sequence differs by one nucleotide. The V and J genes are TRBV7-9 and TRBJ1-1; the D gene is possibly TRBD1 (6 bases). The CDR3 contains 14 residues. Germline CDR1 reads SEHNR; CDR2 reads FQNEAQ (reference sequence). V lost 1 base to trimming and J lost 6 bases, with 12 bases between them. CDR3 amino acids: CASSLEYAGAEAFF. Here the CDR3 DNA reads TGTGCCAGCAGCTTAGAGTATGCAGGGGCTGAAGCTTTCTTT.